This TCR beta chain came from a study of shared clonotypes between healthy human individuals. The study's findings and limits: Naive subsets usually exceeded memory subsets in estimated richness. With few donors, the genetic and exposure-history diversity represented was limited.

Template for every sorted-subset replicate PCR totaled around 200 ng DNA, 25,000 to 30,000 T cell genomes. The assay was immunoSEQ multiplex PCR, and TCRdb's table has in-frame clones only and misses some. The sample includes 2 million to 2.5 million clones, approximately 96% of them seen just once. The donor population consisted of healthy HIV-negative adults with no recent acute infections or vaccinations. Of note for this clone: The antigen is undetermined.

This TCR was sampled from a young man in good health. Material for sequencing was naive CD4+ T cells sorted from blood. The subset: CD45RA+ positively selected.

The CDR3 DNA follows: TGTGCCAGCTCACCGACATTAGGCTATGGCTACACCTTC. Its translation: CASSPTLGYGYTF. This sequence joins TRBV18 and TRBJ1-2; D gene unclear. V lost 3 bases and J lost 4, with 9 bases in between. The CDR3 length is 13 residues. The germline CDR1 and CDR2 sequences are KGHSH and LQKENI.